What follows is one TCR beta chain and its context. The data stem from a study of STAT5B mutations in CD4+ large granular lymphocyte leukemia. The data were produced by immunoSEQ multiplex PCR, yet TCRdb's version contains in-frame clones alone and is incomplete. The sample includes around 30,000 clones, just under 75% of them seen just once. The sequence was obtained from a human donor in good health. Sequencing used CD4+ T cells from blood buffy coats.

The CDR3 is CSARGDTEAFF. The DNA of the CDR3 is TGCAGTGCTAGAGGGGACACTGAAGCTTTCTTT. This sequence joins TRBV20-1 and TRBJ1-1; D unresolved. Germline V gene sequence: CDR1 DFQATT, CDR2 SNEGSKA (reference sequence). The CDR3 runs 11 residues. V lost 1 base and J 3 bases, leaving 3 bases between the germline ends.